Below are 2 T cell receptor beta chains sequenced from a single sample in a study of kidney transplant recipient with SARS-CoV-2 infection. In TCRdb, the reads were re-called with MiXCR into one record per CDR3 protein. The data contain some 220,000 distinct CDR3 sequences, 29% of them seen just once; the ten biggest clones take up less than 8.5%. The sequencing used a blood sample, collected at baseline and on day 111 from a kidney transplant recipient. Receptors originate from a male patient aged 25-45 years who had COVID-19 and was a kidney transplant recipient. Some of these T cells may belong to the graft donor.

There are many counts of this clonotype. V is TRBV9 and J is TRBJ2-7; no reliable D call. This CDR3 spans 11 amino acids. V was trimmed by 10 bases and J by 7 bases, leaving 15 bases between them. Germline V gene data show CDR1 as SGDLS and CDR2 as YYNGEE. The CDR3 DNA sequence: TGTGCCTTAGTTGGGTCCGGGGAGCAGTACTTC. Translated: CALVGSGEQYF. Looking up the rest from reference TRBV9 and TRBJ2-7 gives the full variable domain: DSGVTQTPKHLITATGQRVTLRCSPRSGDLSVYWYQQSLDQGLQFLIQYYNGEERAKGNILERFSAQQFPDLHSELNLSSLELGDSALYFCALVGSGEQYFGPGTRLTVT.

This clonotype occurred many times. The chain employs TRBV28 and TRBJ1-2, with 8 bases identical to TRBD1. The ends lost 2 bases at V and 7 bases at J; junction bases unmatched: 9. Germline values: CDR1 MDHEN, CDR2 SYDVKM. The CDR3 spans 15 residues. The CDR3 bases are TGTGCCAGCAGTTTACCCCGAGGACAGGGAGTTGGCTACACCTTC. It encodes CASSLPRGQGVGYTF.